The next 9 T cell receptor beta chains were all read from a single sample in a study of regulatory T cells in long-lasting Graves disease. For TCR beta, libraries came from iRepertoire HTBI primers and Arm-PCR of CDR3 regions. A single record per CDR3 protein comes from TCRdb applying MiXCR to the multiplex PCR reads. The table includes under 450,000 distinct CDR3 sequences, roughly 16% detected once. This sample's time point: newly diagnosed GD, antithyroid drugs for less than 3 months. Generation of the TCR library employed RNA extracted from PBMCs. A further study also used this sample, focusing on T cells in Graves' hyperthyroidism and ophthalmopathy.

Source: peripheral blood mononuclear cells (PBMCs), taken at new diagnosis, from a patient treated with antithyroid drugs. These receptors all stem from a woman aged 18-35 years with Graves disease.

This clonotype was counted many times. At one end, the junction sequence differs from germline, possibly due to a read error. The V call is TRBV12-3 or TRBV12-4, the J call TRBJ2-3; 7 bases fit TRBD1. The CDR3 runs to 15 residues. The CDR3 spells CASSLGGRSTDTQYF. The CDR3 region has the DNA TGTGCCAGCAGCTTAGGGGGCCGAAGCACAGATACGCAGTATTTT.

This clonotype was observed a few times. The chain links TRBV29-1 to TRBJ2-2; TRBD1 might be the D (5 bases). Germline V gene data show CDR1 as SQVTM and CDR2 as ANQGSEA. The CDR3 is made up of 12 amino acids. V was trimmed by 5 bases and J by 4 bases, leaving 8 bases between them. The CDR3: CSVQGGTGELFF. The CDR3 DNA sequence: TGCAGCGTTCAGGGTGGCACCGGGGAGCTGTTTTTT.

The chain combines TRBV6-1 with TRBJ2-7; no firm D call. The CDR3 contains 13 residues. Germline V CDR1 and CDR2: MNHNS, SASEGT. Trimming removed 3 bases at V and 5 bases at J, with 11 bases between. CDR3 bases: TGTGCCAGCAGTGAGCAGGCGAAGAACGAGCAGTACTTC. Its translation is CASSEQAKNEQYF.

This clonotype was observed many times. The genes are TRBV5-1 and TRBJ2-7; 13 bases line up with TRBD2. In germline, CDR1 is SGHRS, CDR2 YFSETQ. The CDR3 totals 14 residues. After removal of 3 bases from V and 10 bases from J, the junction contained 7 bases not matched to a gene. The CDR3 DNA reads TGCGCCAGCAGCTCCGGACTAGCGGGAGATAATCAGTACTTC. It is translated as CASSSGLAGDNQYF.

This clonotype was counted ten times or more. The rearrangement joins TRBV6-2 or TRBV6-3 to TRBJ2-1, with 9 positions matching TRBD1. Germline values: CDR1 MNHEY, CDR2 SVGEGT. The V and J ends lost 5 bases and 7 bases, in that order; junction bases with no gene match: 6. The CDR3 totals 14 residues. The CDR3 coding sequence is TGTGCCAGCAGTACCGGGACAGGGCGGAATGAGCAGTTCTTC. Translating gives CASSTGTGRNEQFF.

V gene TRBV24-1 combines with J gene TRBJ2-7; D is perhaps TRBD1 or TRBD2 (6 bases each). Germline CDR1 and CDR2: KGHDR and SFDVKD. V was cut by 6 bases and J by 6 bases, with 8 bases left in between. The CDR3 consists of 11 residues. In DNA form, the CDR3 reads TGTGCCACCAGTAAGGGGGGCGAGCAGTACTTC. It codes for CATSKGGEQYF.

This clonotype was counted only a few times. Just one base apart from a much larger clone, this may be a read error. For the CDR3, the DNA is TGTGCCAGCAGCCAAGATGCGGGCTCCTACGATGAGCAGTTCTTC. Translation: CASSQDAGSYDEQFF. The genes are TRBV4-2 and TRBJ2-7; D possibly corresponds to TRBD2 (5 bases). The closer fit of TRBJ2-1 to the DNA end suggests the J call may be wrong. This CDR3 region has 15 residues. Germline lookup yields CDR1 LGHNA and CDR2 YNFKEQ.

This clonotype was picked up a small number of times. V is TRBV25-1 and J is TRBJ2-1; 10 bases agree with TRBD2. The CDR3 spans 17 residues. Germline CDR1 is MGHDK and CDR2 is SYGVNS. The ends lost 1 base at V and 4 bases at J; junction bases unmatched: 7. The CDR3 loop is CASSELNSGGRYNEQFF. The CDR3 nucleotides are TGTGCCAGCAGTGAATTGAATAGCGGGGGGCGATACAATGAGCAGTTCTTC.

J is TRBJ2-7 and V is TRBV29-1, with TRBD1 identical over 8 bases. The CDR3 totals 13 residues. J gave up 0 bases and V 5 bases, and 3 bases lay outside the gene matches. CDR1 and CDR2 (germline): SQVTM, ANQGSEA. CDR3 protein: CSVKQGVSYEQYF. The CDR3 DNA is TGCAGCGTTAAACAGGGGGTCTCCTACGAGCAGTACTTC.